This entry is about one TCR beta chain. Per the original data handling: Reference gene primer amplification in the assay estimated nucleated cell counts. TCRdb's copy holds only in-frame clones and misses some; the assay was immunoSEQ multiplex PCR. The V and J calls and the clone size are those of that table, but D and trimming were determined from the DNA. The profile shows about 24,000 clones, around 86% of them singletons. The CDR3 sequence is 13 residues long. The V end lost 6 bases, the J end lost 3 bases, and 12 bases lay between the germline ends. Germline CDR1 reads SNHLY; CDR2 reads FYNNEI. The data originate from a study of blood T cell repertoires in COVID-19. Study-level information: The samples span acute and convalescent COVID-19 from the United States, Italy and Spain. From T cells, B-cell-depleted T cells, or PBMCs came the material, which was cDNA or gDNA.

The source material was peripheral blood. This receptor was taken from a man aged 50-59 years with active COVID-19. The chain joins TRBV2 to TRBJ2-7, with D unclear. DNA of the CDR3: TGTGCCAGCAGGTCGTCGTCCTACTACGAGCAGTACTTC. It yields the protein CASRSSSYYEQYF.